These 28 T cell receptor beta chains were all obtained from the same sample, sequenced in a study of blood T cell repertoires in COVID-19 (dated by TCRdb to between 2020 and 2021). The library was prepared using the immunoSEQ multiplex PCR assay. TCRdb took over this immuneACCESS table, retaining in-frame rearrangements with V and J assigned. Such tables are incomplete; in checked studies, under half of the missing clones stem from an unresolved V gene, and the remainder is unexplained. This sample holds more than 95,000 clones; 80% to 90% were observed only once. About 6% of the sample is taken by the ten largest. Sequenced sample: peripheral blood. The receptors shown here come from a man older than 75 with active or convalescent COVID-19.

The chain joins TRBV6-2 or TRBV6-3 to TRBJ2-7; 7 nucleotides agree with TRBD1. The CDR3 extends over 14 amino acids. Germline V gene lookup returns CDR1 MNHEY and CDR2 SVGEGT. The trim removed 6 bases at V and 2 bases at J, leaving 7 bases unmatched. CDR3 residues: CASSDRAGPYEQYF. CDR3 coding DNA: TGTGCCAGCAGCGACAGGGCCGGGCCCTACGAGCAGTACTTC.

This chain links TRBV7-2 with TRBJ2-1, with 8 bases lining up with TRBD2. Trimming cost V 1 base and J 7 bases; bases outside gene matches: 6. The CDR3 runs 15 residues. Germline V gives CDR1 SGHTA, CDR2 FQGNSA. The CDR3 here is CASSLEPGGRNEQFF. The CDR3 DNA reads TGTGCCAGCAGCTTAGAACCGGGGGGGAGGAATGAGCAGTTCTTC.

The V call is TRBV29-1, the J call TRBJ1-1; TRBD1 aligns across 7 bases. CDR1 and CDR2 from the germline V gene are SQVTM and ANQGSEA. V lost 5 bases and J lost 1; bases outside the gene matches: 7. There are 14 residues in the CDR3. The DNA of the CDR3 is TGCAGCGTTACGACCGGGACAGCGAACACTGAAGCTTTCTTT. Translated: CSVTTGTANTEAFF.

The chain employs TRBV2 and TRBJ1-1; D not certain. V was pared by 2 bases and J by 4 bases, with 14 bases between. This CDR3 is 15 amino acids long. In germline, CDR1 is SNHLY, CDR2 FYNNEI. The CDR3 coding sequence is TGTGCCAGCAGTGAATCTGGTAGCCTACTCACTGAAGCTTTCTTT. This sequence encodes CASSESGSLLTEAFF.

The CDR3 sequence is CSAPTGYGYTF. The CDR3 coding sequence is TGCAGTGCCCCGACAGGGTATGGCTACACCTTC. The chain has TRBV20-1 and TRBJ1-2; 7 nucleotides line up with TRBD1. Germline V gene data show CDR1 as DFQATT and CDR2 as SNEGSKA (reference sequence). J gave up 5 bases and V 6 bases, and 3 bases lay outside the gene matches. CDR3 length equals 11 residues.

The chain couples TRBV2 to TRBJ1-6; no definite D call. V was pared by 4 bases and J by 9 bases, with 7 bases between. Germline CDR1 is SNHLY and CDR2 is FYNNEI. The CDR3 covers 12 residues. The CDR3 DNA sequence: TGTGCCAGCAGTGCAGCGAGTTCACCCCTCCACTTT. Its translation: CASSAASSPLHF.

This sequence joins TRBV6-6 and TRBJ2-1; tentatively, D is TRBD2 (6 bases). CDR3 size: 13 residues. V lost 2 bases and J 9 bases, leaving 11 bases between the germline ends. CDR1 MNHNY and CDR2 SVGAGI come from the germline V gene (reference sequence). The CDR3 here is CASSYGGWGEQFF. Written as DNA, the CDR3 is TGTGCCAGCAGTTACGGGGGGTGGGGTGAGCAGTTCTTC.

The rearrangement links TRBV19 to TRBJ2-5, with 8 bases aligning to TRBD1. Losses at the gene ends were 6 bases for V and 5 bases for J; bases not matched to a gene: 5. Germline V CDR1 and CDR2: LNHDA, SQIVND (reference sequence). CDR3 size: 13 residues. The CDR3 protein is CASSPTGAETQYF. The CDR3 bases are TGTGCCAGTAGCCCGACAGGGGCCGAGACCCAGTACTTC. The variable domain in full, with the rest retrieved from reference TRBV19 and TRBJ2-5, is DGGITQSPKYLFRKEGQNVTLSCEQNLNHDAMYWYRQDPGQGLRLIYYSQIVNDFQKGDIAEGYSVSREKKESFPLTVTSAQKNPTAFYLCASSPTGAETQYFGPGTRLLVL.

J is TRBJ2-6 and V is TRBV2; D is perhaps TRBD2 (6 bases). CDR1 SNHLY and CDR2 FYNNEI come from the germline V gene. The CDR3 is 16 residues long. Trimming pared 4 bases from V and 0 bases from J, leaving 10 bases between. The CDR3 region has the DNA TGTGCCAGCAGTGCCAGCGGGTCCTCTGGGGCCAACGTCCTGACTTTC. Its protein is CASSASGSSGANVLTF. Filled out from reference TRBV2 and TRBJ2-6, the complete variable domain reads EPEVTQTPSHQVTQMGQEVILRCVPISNHLYFYWYRQILGQKVEFLVSFYNNEISEKSEIFDDQFSVERPDGSNFTLKIRSTKLEDSAMYFCASSASGSSGANVLTFGAGSRLTVL.

The rearrangement joins TRBV5-1 to TRBJ2-5; 9 bases align to TRBD2. Losses at the gene ends were 4 bases for V and 5 bases for J; bases not matched to a gene: 9. The CDR3 contains 15 residues. The germline CDR1 and CDR2 sequences are SGHRS and YFSETQ. CDR3 in amino acids: CASSPAGGVGETQYF. Here the CDR3 DNA reads TGCGCCAGCAGCCCCGCGGGGGGGGTTGGGGAGACCCAGTACTTC.

This rearrangement joins TRBV11-1 to TRBJ2-5, with 11 bases identical to TRBD2. J lost 1 base, V lost 5 bases, and 6 bases had no gene match. Germline V gene data show CDR1 as SGHAT and CDR2 as FQDESV (reference sequence). The CDR3 is made up of 16 amino acids. DNA for the CDR3: TGTGCCAGCAGCGTCATGCTAGCGGGGGGCCAAGAGACCCAGTACTTC. Residues: CASSVMLAGGQETQYF.

The chain combines TRBV7-3 with TRBJ2-3, with D perhaps TRBD1 (6 bases). V was shortened by 5 bases and J by 0 bases, with 12 bases between the two germline ends. This CDR3 is built from 15 residues. The germline CDR1 and CDR2 sequences are SGHTA and FQGTGA. The CDR3 DNA follows: TGTGCCAGCAGCGGGCAGGGGATAAGCACAGATACGCAGTATTTT. This translates into CASSGQGISTDTQYF. Full variable domain (missing parts from reference TRBV7-3 and TRBJ2-3): GAGVSQTPSNKVTEKGKYVELRCDPISGHTALYWYRQSLGQGPEFLIYFQGTGAADDSGLPNDRFFAVRPEGSVSTLKIQRTERGDSAVYLCASSGQGISTDTQYFGPGTRLTVL.

This clone turned up a few times. The genes are TRBV2 and TRBJ1-4; TRBD1 aligns across 9 bases. Unmatched junction bases numbered 10, after V lost 6 bases and J lost 8 bases. Germline CDR1 SNHLY, CDR2 FYNNEI. The CDR3 covers 15 residues. The CDR3 loop reads CASSPQGARGEKLFF. The CDR3 bases are TGTGCCAGCAGCCCACAGGGGGCGAGGGGCGAAAAACTGTTTTTT.

The chain uses TRBV18 and TRBJ2-3; maybe TRBD1 (5 bases). Trimming cost V 3 bases and J 3 bases, with 10 bases left between them. This CDR3 has 14 amino acids. Germline V CDR1 and CDR2: KGHSH, LQKENI. CDR3 protein: CASSPMDTTDTQYF. The DNA for the CDR3 is TGTGCCAGCTCACCGATGGACACGACAGATACGCAGTATTTT.

V is TRBV6-1 and J is TRBJ1-2; weak D call: TRBD1 (5 bases). CDR3 size: 18 residues. With 3 bases removed from V and 4 bases from J, the gap between germline ends came to 24 bases. Germline values: CDR1 MNHNS, CDR2 SASEGT. The CDR3 spells CASSENISGRVVFYGYTF. CDR3 in DNA: TGTGCCAGCAGTGAGAATATTTCCGGCAGGGTAGTCTTCTATGGCTACACCTTC.

This rearrangement joins TRBV5-6 to TRBJ1-3, with 7 bases identical to TRBD1. V trimming: 0 bases; J trimming: 2 bases; junction bases outside the gene matches: 5. Germline V gives CDR1 SGHDT, CDR2 YYEEEE. This CDR3 spans 16 amino acids. The CDR3 loop is CASSLGGDRAGNTIYF. The CDR3 DNA reads as TGTGCCAGCAGCTTGGGGGGCGACAGGGCTGGAAACACCATATATTTT.

J is TRBJ2-7 and V is TRBV9; TRBD2 is a possible D gene (5 bases). The V and J ends lost 2 bases and 5 bases respectively, with 8 bases between them. The CDR3 has 12 amino acids. The germline CDR1 and CDR2 sequences are SGDLS and YYNGEE. CDR3 sequence (DNA): TGTGCCAGCAGCGTGACGGGAAACGAGCAGTACTTC. Its protein product is CASSVTGNEQYF.

With regard to this clone: Other DNA sequences in this sample translate to the same CDR3. The genes are TRBV18 and TRBJ2-7, with a tentative D call TRBD1 (6 bases). Between the trimmed V and J ends, which lost 3 bases and 1 base, there was a span of 10 bases. The CDR3 covers 14 residues. CDR1 KGHSH and CDR2 LQKENI come from the germline V gene. The chain's CDR3 is CASSPLQGSYEQYF. As DNA, the CDR3 is TGTGCCAGCTCACCCTTACAGGGTTCCTACGAGCAGTACTTC.

The CDR3 sequence: CAISEGQGDTEAFF. The CDR3 DNA reads TGTGCCATCAGTGAGGGACAGGGGGACACTGAAGCTTTCTTT. V gene TRBV10-3 combines with J gene TRBJ1-1, with TRBD1 matching 10 bases. CDR3 length equals 14 residues. V lost 2 bases to trimming and J lost 3 bases; unmatched junction nucleotides: 0. The germline gives CDR1 ENHRY, CDR2 SYGVKD.

This chain joins TRBV5-1 and TRBJ2-3, with TRBD1 as a possible D gene (6 bases). Germline V gene data show CDR1 as SGHRS and CDR2 as YFSETQ. V was shortened by 2 bases and J by 4 bases, with 17 bases between the two germline ends. The CDR3 is 16 residues long. The CDR3 bases are TGCGCCAGCAGCTTTGGGGGCCTCTTAAAGGCAGATACGCAGTATTTT. Its protein product is CASSFGGLLKADTQYF.

V is TRBV6-5 and J is TRBJ2-3; TRBD2 aligns across 9 bases. This CDR3 contains 14 residues. From germline, CDR1 is MNHEY and CDR2 SVGAGI. J was trimmed by 1 base and V by 7 bases; bases with no gene match: 3. CDR3 amino acids: CASKASGGTDTQYF. The CDR3 bases are TGTGCCAGCAAAGCTAGCGGGGGCACAGATACGCAGTATTTT.

J is TRBJ1-1 and V is TRBV6-2 or TRBV6-3, with 7 positions matching TRBD1. This CDR3 has 13 amino acids. Germline V gives CDR1 MNHEY, CDR2 SVGEGT. J was trimmed by 1 base and V by 5 bases; bases with no gene match: 1. CDR3 amino acids: CASSGQANTEAFF. In DNA form, the CDR3 reads TGTGCCAGCAGTGGACAGGCGAACACTGAAGCTTTCTTT.

V is TRBV6-5 and J is TRBJ1-4; 7 positions agree with TRBD1. The CDR3 extends over 14 amino acids. V trimming: 2 bases; J trimming: 7 bases; junction bases outside the gene matches: 4. Germline-derived CDR1 and CDR2 are MNHEY and SVGAGI. The CDR3 protein is CASSYRGLGEKLFF. The DNA for the CDR3 is TGTGCCAGCAGTTACAGGGGGCTAGGTGAAAAACTGTTTTTT.

The gene calls are TRBV4-1 and TRBJ2-1, with 7 positions matching TRBD1. CDR3 size: 15 residues. Trimming took 3 bases from V and 4 from J; bases not matched to a gene: 6. Germline-derived CDR1 and CDR2 are MGHRA and YSYEKL. The CDR3 DNA follows: TGCGCCAGCAGCCATGATGGGGACAGATACAATGAGCAGTTCTTC. Translation gives CASSHDGDRYNEQFF.

V gene TRBV6-5 combines with J gene TRBJ1-1; 9 bases align to TRBD1. There are 12 residues in the CDR3. V dropped 6 bases and J dropped 12; count of bases not matched to a gene: 8. Germline CDR1 reads MNHEY; CDR2 reads SVGAGI. The CDR3 nucleotides are TGTGCCAGCAGATCTGACAGGGGGAGTTCTTTCTTT. Its translation: CASRSDRGSSFF.

This chain joins TRBV28 and TRBJ1-1, with D perhaps TRBD1 (5 bases). Trimming took 5 bases from V and 4 from J, leaving 14 bases between them. This CDR3 region has 14 residues. The V gene's germline CDR1 is MDHEN and CDR2 SYDVKM. The CDR3 nucleotides are TGTGCCAGCAGTCTCGGGGGGGATGGCACTGAAGCTTTCTTT. This sequence encodes CASSLGGDGTEAFF. Full variable domain (remainder filled in from reference TRBV28 and TRBJ1-1): DVKVTQSSRYLVKRTGEKVFLECVQDMDHENMFWYRQDPGLGLRLIYFSYDVKMKEKGDIPEGYSVSREKKERFSLILESASTNQTSMYLCASSLGGDGTEAFFGQGTRLTVV.

V usage is TRBV21-1 and J usage is TRBJ1-2; the table names TRBD1, a call not compared with the DNA. TRBV21-1 corresponds to a pseudogene. The CDR3 covers 15 residues. In DNA form, the CDR3 reads TGTGCCAGCAGCAAAGTAGGCGACAGCGACTATGGCTACACCTTC. Its translation is CASSKVGDSDYGYTF.

The chain carries TRBV18 and TRBJ2-7; maybe TRBD1 (6 bases). Trimming pared 3 bases from V and 2 bases from J, leaving 20 bases between. Per germline, CDR1 KGHSH and CDR2 LQKENI. This CDR3 comprises 17 residues. The CDR3 nucleotides read TGTGCCAGCTCACCCCAAAGAACGACAGGTTGGGCCTACGAGCAGTACTTC. As protein: CASSPQRTTGWAYEQYF.